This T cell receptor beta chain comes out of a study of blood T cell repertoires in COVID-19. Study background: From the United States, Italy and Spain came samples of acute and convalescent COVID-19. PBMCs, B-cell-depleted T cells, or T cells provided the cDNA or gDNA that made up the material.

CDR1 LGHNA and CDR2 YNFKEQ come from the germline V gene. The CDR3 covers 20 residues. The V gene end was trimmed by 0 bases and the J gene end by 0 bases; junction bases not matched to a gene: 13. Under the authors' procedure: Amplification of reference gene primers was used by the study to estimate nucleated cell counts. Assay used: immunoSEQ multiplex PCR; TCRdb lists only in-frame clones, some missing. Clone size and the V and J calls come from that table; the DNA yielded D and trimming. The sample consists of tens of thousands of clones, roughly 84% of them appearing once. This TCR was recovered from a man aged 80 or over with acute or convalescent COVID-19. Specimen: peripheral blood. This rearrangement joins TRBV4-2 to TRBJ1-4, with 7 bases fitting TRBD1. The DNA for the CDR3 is TGTGCCAGCAGCCAAGAATTGACAGGGAGAGGTTTTGCAACTAATGAAAAACTGTTTTTT. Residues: CASSQELTGRGFATNEKLFF.